These T cell receptor beta chains were read from a single sample in a study of T cell repertoires in cytomegalovirus infection. Antigens of these TCRs are unknown. TCRdb recomputed calls from the reads with MiXCR, one row per CDR3 protein. The sample lists 300,000 or so distinct CDR3 sequences, 20% to 25% occurring once. The sample was cultured PBMCs, taken from culture after CMV antigen stimulation. The receptor source for this set is a human donor in good health (CMV status not recorded). Some clones in this sample may be carry-over from other donors' samples. The CDR3 runs from the conserved cysteine through the conserved F or W. D genes are given only for firm matches. The size entry is marked missing in some rows and otherwise reads once, few, many or a size class.

V gene	clone size	CDR3 length	J gene	D gene	CDR3 DNA	CDR3 protein
TRBV14	few	12	TRBJ1-1	NA	TGTGCCAAGATAGGCAGGCCATCCGGGGCTTTCTTT	CAKIGRPSGAFF
TRBV28	NA	15	TRBJ2-7	TRBD2	TGTGCCAGCAGTCCATCTAGCGGGGGCTCCTACGAGCAGTACTTC	CASSPSSGGSYEQYF
TRBV27	few	11	TRBJ1-5	NA	TGTGCCAGCAGTGCGAACCAGCCCCAGCATTTT	CASSANQPQHF
TRBV4-3	NA	15	TRBJ1-2	NA	TGCGCCAGCAGCCAAGATCTGACCCGGTATGGGGGCTACACCTTC	CASSQDLTRYGGYTF
TRBV5-4	few	15	TRBJ2-5	NA	TGTGCCAGCAGCCGACAGGGAGGGTCGCAAGAGACCCAGTACTTC	CASSRQGGSQETQYF
TRBV6-2/TRBV6-3	NA	14	TRBJ2-1	NA	TGTGCCAGCAGTTACTCGTGGCGGAACAATGAGCAGTTCTTC	CASSYSWRNNEQFF
TRBV7-8	many	18	TRBJ1-1	NA	TGTGCCAGCAGCTTAGTGCGACCGGACAGCGGGCGGAACACTGAAGCTTTCTTT	CASSLVRPDSGRNTEAFF
TRBV12-3/TRBV12-4	NA	15	TRBJ2-1	TRBD1	TGTGCCAGCAGTCCTAACAGGGGGCAGGTAAATGAGCAGTTCTTC	CASSPNRGQVNEQFF
TRBV6-5	NA	12	TRBJ1-5	NA	TGTGCCAGCAGTCCCTCAAGGGAGCCCCAGCATTTT	CASSPSREPQHF
TRBV4-3	many	16	TRBJ2-1	NA	TGCGCCAGCAGTCAAGATCAGGCGGGTAAATACAATGAGCAGTTCTTC	CASSQDQAGKYNEQFF
TRBV15	few	16	TRBJ2-2	TRBD2	TGTGCCACCAGCAGAGATCTGGGACTAGGGCTCGGGGAGCTGTTTTTT	CATSRDLGLGLGELFF
TRBV12-3/TRBV12-4	NA	13	TRBJ1-4	NA	TGTGCCAGCGGCAAGAATGGAAAGGAAAAACTGTTTTTT	CASGKNGKEKLFF
TRBV6-6	NA	15	TRBJ2-1	TRBD2	TGTGCCAGCAGCAGGACTAGCGGGAGTAGAGATGAGCAGTTCTTC	CASSRTSGSRDEQFF
TRBV7-8	many	16	TRBJ2-7	NA	TGTGCCAGCAGCTTGAGGTCCGGGGGCCTTCTATGCGAGCAGTACTTC	CASSLRSGGLLCEQYF